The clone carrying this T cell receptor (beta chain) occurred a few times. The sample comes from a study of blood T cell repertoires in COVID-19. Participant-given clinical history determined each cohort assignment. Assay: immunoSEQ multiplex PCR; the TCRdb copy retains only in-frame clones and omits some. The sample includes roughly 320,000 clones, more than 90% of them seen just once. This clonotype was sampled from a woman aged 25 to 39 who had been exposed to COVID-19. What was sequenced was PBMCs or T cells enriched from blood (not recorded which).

The CDR3 DNA follows: TGTGCCAGCAGCCCACTCGGACAGGGCCTCTTCGAGCAGTACTTC. Amino acids: CASSPLGQGLFEQYF. The chain couples TRBV6-5 to TRBJ2-7; TRBD1 matches at 8 bases. CDR1 MNHEY and CDR2 SVGAGI come from the germline V gene. Losses at the gene ends were 6 bases for V and 6 bases for J; bases not matched to a gene: 13. This CDR3 region has 15 residues.